This T cell receptor beta chain originates from a study of radiotherapy plus CTLA-4 blockade in lung cancer. Study-wide results and limits: In blood, early T cell clone dynamics reportedly predicted response best, together with interferon-beta.

Generated by immunoSEQ multiplex PCR, the TCRdb table keeps only in-frame clones and is missing some. The sample comprises some 110,000 clones, under 90% of which are singletons, and over 2% rests with the top ten. Concerning this clone: No antigen is known for it.

Specimen: peripheral blood, collected from a patient treated with radiotherapy plus ipilimumab. The source is a human donor with non-small cell lung cancer that progressed on radiotherapy plus ipilimumab. Some clones in this sample may be carry-over from other donors' samples.

The DNA for the CDR3 is TGCGCCAGCAGCGCCGACCCCCAGGGTAGGGAGACCCAGTACTTC. It specifies CASSADPQGRETQYF. The chain links TRBV5-1 to TRBJ2-5; maybe TRBD1 (5 bases). The V gene's germline CDR1 is SGHRS and CDR2 YFSETQ. V was clipped by 4 bases and J by 5 bases, with 18 bases between them. There are 15 residues in the CDR3.